A single T cell receptor (beta chain) is shown here with its context. Its specificity is unknown. The PCR contained 60 Vbeta and 13 Jbeta primers. Using immunoSEQ multiplex PCR, the repertoire was profiled, and TCRdb retains in-frame clones only, with some absent. The profile shows under 170,000 clones, 79% of them singletons. This specimen belongs to a study of cytomegalovirus exposure and HLA in healthy donors. Study conclusions and caveats: Later analysis associated a missense DCLRE1C variant with TCR beta V- and J-gene trimming.

The CDR3 is 16 amino acids. Germline values: CDR1 SGHTA, CDR2 FQGNSA. Trimming took 4 bases from V and 0 from J, leaving 14 bases between them. The receptor was derived from a human donor in good health. The specimen sequenced was PBMCs. The chain is built from TRBV7-2 and TRBJ2-3, with TRBD2 as a possible D gene (7 bases). CDR3 amino acids: CASSSVKGGSTDTQYF. Written as DNA, the CDR3 is TGTGCCAGCAGCTCCGTGAAGGGGGGGAGCACAGATACGCAGTATTTT.